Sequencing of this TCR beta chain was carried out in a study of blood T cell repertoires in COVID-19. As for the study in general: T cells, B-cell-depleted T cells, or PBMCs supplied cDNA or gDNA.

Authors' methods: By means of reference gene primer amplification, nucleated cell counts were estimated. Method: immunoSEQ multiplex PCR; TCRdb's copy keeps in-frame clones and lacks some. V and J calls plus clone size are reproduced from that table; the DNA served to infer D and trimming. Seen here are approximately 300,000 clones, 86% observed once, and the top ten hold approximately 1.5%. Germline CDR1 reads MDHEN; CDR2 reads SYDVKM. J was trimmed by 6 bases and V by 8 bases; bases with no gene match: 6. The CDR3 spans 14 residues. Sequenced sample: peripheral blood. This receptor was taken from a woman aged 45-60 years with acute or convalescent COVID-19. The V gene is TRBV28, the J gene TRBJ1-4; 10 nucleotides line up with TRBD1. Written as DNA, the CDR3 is TGTGCCAGCGCTACCGGGACAGGGGATGAAAAACTGTTTTTT. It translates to CASATGTGDEKLFF.